These 22 T cell receptor beta chains were sequenced from one sample in a study of T cell changes during pregnancy in multiple sclerosis. The assay was immunoSEQ multiplex PCR, and TCRdb's table has in-frame clones only and misses some. The sample has about 35,000 clones, around 90% seen once; the top ten hold 0.78%. Sample: CD4+ T cells from peripheral blood mononuclear cells, taken after pregnancy. The receptors originated from a female donor in good health, enrolled as a control in a pregnancy study.

V gene TRBV20-1 combines with J gene TRBJ2-5; D remains ambiguous. This CDR3 has 11 amino acids. Per the germline V gene, CDR1 is DFQATT and CDR2 is SNEGSKA (reference sequence). Between the trimmed V and J ends, which lost 6 bases and 5 bases, there was a span of 10 bases. CDR3 bases: TGCAGTGCCCCCTACCGGGAGACCCAGTACTTC. This codes for CSAPYRETQYF.

V usage is TRBV18 and J usage is TRBJ2-1; 8 bases match TRBD1. V lost 3 bases, J lost 6 bases, and 4 bases stayed unmatched. Germline V lookup: CDR1 KGHSH, CDR2 LQKENI. The CDR3 runs 14 residues. CDR3 sequence: CASSPVTGANEQFF. DNA of the CDR3: TGTGCCAGCTCACCGGTGACAGGGGCCAATGAGCAGTTCTTC.

The chain carries TRBV7-9 and TRBJ1-2, with 8 bases fitting TRBD1. The CDR3 is 15 amino acids. J was trimmed by 4 bases and V by 5 bases; bases with no gene match: 9. The germline CDR1 and CDR2 sequences are SEHNR and FQNEAQ (reference sequence). CDR3 coding DNA: TGTGCCAGCAGCCCCCGGACAGGGAAAGGCTATGGCTACACCTTC. Its translation is CASSPRTGKGYGYTF.

The chain carries TRBV11-2 and TRBJ2-5; D may be TRBD1 (6 bases). Germline V gene sequence: CDR1 SGHAT, CDR2 FQNNGV. This CDR3 has 16 amino acids. Trimming left V 3 bases short and J 5 bases short, with 19 bases between. CDR3 DNA sequence: TGTGCCAGCAGCTTGGGGCGGCAGGGGAATCCGGAGACCCAGTACTTC. Protein sequence: CASSLGRQGNPETQYF.

This chain joins TRBV10-1 and TRBJ2-1, with TRBD2 matching over 9 bases. After removal of 4 bases from V and 15 bases from J, the junction contained 4 bases not matched to a gene. This CDR3 has 11 amino acids. Germline assignment: CDR1 WNHNN and CDR2 SYGVQD (reference sequence). The CDR3 here is CASSGLAGTFF. Here the CDR3 DNA reads TGCGCCAGCAGTGGGCTAGCGGGAACGTTCTTC.

The chain combines TRBV28 with TRBJ1-5; 7 bases agree with TRBD1. This CDR3 has 15 amino acids. V shed 10 bases and J 7 bases; nucleotides not matched to a gene: 16. Germline CDR1 MDHEN, CDR2 SYDVKM. CDR3: CATLLRGRGQQPQHF. CDR3 coding DNA: TGTGCCACTCTACTGAGGGGCAGGGGACAGCAGCCCCAGCATTTT.

The chain combines TRBV7-6 with TRBJ2-5; 10 bases line up with TRBD2. J gave up 3 bases and V 1 base, and 11 bases lay outside the gene matches. This CDR3 has 18 residues. CDR1 SGHVS and CDR2 FNYEAQ come from the germline V gene. Here the CDR3 DNA reads TGTGCCAGCAGCTTAGAGAGTCCGGGACTAGCGTTGGAAGAGACCCAGTACTTC. This encodes CASSLESPGLALEETQYF.

This chain connects TRBV7-9 to TRBJ1-2, with D possibly matching TRBD1 (5 bases). Germline-derived CDR1 and CDR2 are SEHNR and FQNEAQ (reference sequence). V lost 0 bases, J lost 4 bases, and 15 bases lay in between. The length of the CDR3 is 16 residues. The DNA of the CDR3 is TGTGCCAGCAGCTTAGCGGGCGGGGCTCCCGCCTATGGCTACACCTTC. The encoded protein is CASSLAGGAPAYGYTF.

This rearrangement joins TRBV4-1 to TRBJ2-7, with D unclear. Germline assignment: CDR1 MGHRA and CDR2 YSYEKL. The CDR3 runs to 13 residues. Trimming pared 0 bases from V and 10 bases from J, leaving 13 bases between. The CDR3 loop is CASSQELPADQYF. CDR3 nucleotides: TGCGCCAGCAGCCAAGAACTCCCCGCGGATCAGTACTTC.

This chain uses TRBV6-4 with TRBJ2-3, with TRBD2 identical over 7 bases. V shed 4 bases, J shed 2 bases, and the junction held 3 bases outside the gene matches. The CDR3 has 14 residues. Germline CDR1 is MRHNA and CDR2 is SNTAGT. The CDR3 region has the DNA TGTGCCAGCAGTGGGGGGGGAGACACAGATACGCAGTATTTT. This encodes CASSGGGDTDTQYF.

The V and J genes are TRBV7-9 and TRBJ1-3; no firm D call. CDR1 and CDR2 (germline): SEHNR, FQNEAQ (reference sequence). V dropped 1 base and J dropped 1 base, with 5 bases sitting between them. The CDR3 sequence is 14 residues long. As DNA, the CDR3 is TGTGCCAGCAGCTTAGACAGTTCTGGAAACACCATATATTTT. The encoded protein is CASSLDSSGNTIYF.

This clone came up a few times. The chain has TRBV28 and TRBJ2-3; 8 positions match TRBD2. Germline CDR1 MDHEN, CDR2 SYDVKM. After removal of 1 base from V and 3 bases from J, the junction contained 3 bases not matched to a gene. The CDR3 is made up of 15 amino acids. Here the CDR3 reads CASSLYGRGTDTQYF. CDR3 bases: TGTGCCAGCAGTTTATACGGGAGGGGGACAGATACGCAGTATTTT.

The chain employs TRBV11-2 and TRBJ1-3, with TRBD1 identical over 7 bases. Per the germline V gene, CDR1 is SGHAT and CDR2 is FQNNGV. The CDR3 contains 14 residues. Unmatched junction bases numbered 5, after V lost 5 bases and J lost 4 bases. The CDR3 bases are TGTGCCAGCAGCGCGTACAGGGGCGGAAACACCATATATTTT. It is translated as CASSAYRGGNTIYF. Looking up the rest from reference TRBV11-2 and TRBJ1-3 gives the full variable domain: EAGVAQSPRYKIIEKRQSVAFWCNPISGHATLYWYQQILGQGPKLLIQFQNNGVVDDSQLPKDRFSAERLKGVDSTLKIQPAKLEDSAVYLCASSAYRGGNTIYFGEGSWLTVV.

The V call is TRBV5-1, the J call TRBJ2-2, with no clear D. Germline V gene data show CDR1 as SGHRS and CDR2 as YFSETQ. The CDR3 consists of 14 residues. V lost 7 bases and J lost 1, with 11 bases in between. The CDR3: CASGPILNTGELFF. In DNA, the CDR3 is TGCGCCAGCGGCCCGATTTTGAACACCGGGGAGCTGTTTTTT. Supplemented by reference TRBV5-1 and TRBJ2-2, the full variable domain reads KAGVTQTPRYLIKTRGQQVTLSCSPISGHRSVSWYQQTPGQGLQFLFEYFSETQRNKGNFPGRFSGRQFSNSRSEMNVSTLELGDSALYLCASGPILNTGELFFGEGSRLTVL.

The chain uses TRBV11-2 and TRBJ1-4, with 8 nucleotides matching TRBD1. This CDR3 comprises 16 residues. V lost 4 bases, J lost 2 bases, and 6 bases stayed unmatched. Germline assignment: CDR1 SGHAT and CDR2 FQNNGV. In DNA, the CDR3 is TGTGCCAGCAGCTCTCTCCAGGGGGCGACTAATGAAAAACTGTTTTTT. Residues: CASSSLQGATNEKLFF.

The chain couples TRBV6-6 to TRBJ2-1, with D perhaps TRBD2 (6 bases). This CDR3 is built from 13 residues. Between the trimmed V and J ends, which lost 6 bases and 10 bases, there was a span of 16 bases. Germline CDR1 MNHNY, CDR2 SVGAGI (reference sequence). The CDR3 DNA reads as TGTGCCAGCAGCCAGGGACTGGAGGGGGAGCAGTTCTTC. Translation gives CASSQGLEGEQFF.

The chain uses TRBV4-1 and TRBJ1-2; no definite D call. The CDR3 sequence is 17 residues long. V was pared by 2 bases and J by 4 bases, with 20 bases between. From germline, CDR1 is MGHRA and CDR2 YSYEKL. The CDR3 sequence: CASSQIPRAGNGYGYTF. DNA for the CDR3: TGCGCCAGCAGCCAAATCCCTAGGGCGGGAAATGGCTATGGCTACACCTTC.

The CDR3 spells CALGLALGSLGTDTQYF. CDR3 nucleotides: TGTGCCCTCGGACTAGCTCTGGGCTCTCTTGGGACAGATACGCAGTATTTT. This rearrangement joins TRBV19 to TRBJ2-3, with 8 bases fitting TRBD2. The CDR3 contains 17 residues. Trimming took 11 bases from V and 3 from J; bases not matched to a gene: 19. Per germline, CDR1 LNHDA and CDR2 SQIVND (reference sequence).

This sequence joins TRBV30 and TRBJ2-5; 8 bases are a match to TRBD2. Germline CDR1 is GTSNPN and CDR2 is SVGIG (reference sequence). The length of the CDR3 is 14 residues. The junction had 4 bases not matched to a gene; V was cut back by 2 bases and J by 2 bases. CDR3 nucleotides: TGTGCCTGGAGTACTCCTAGCGGGCAAGAGACCCAGTACTTC. Protein: CAWSTPSGQETQYF.

For this clone: In the same sample, other DNA sequences code for this CDR3. The chain links TRBV11-2 to TRBJ1-1; a weak D match, TRBD1 (6 bases). The CDR3 runs to 13 residues. From germline, CDR1 is SGHAT and CDR2 FQNNGV. Trimming took off 0 bases at V and 5 bases at J, with 7 bases between the two ends. In DNA form, the CDR3 reads TGTGCCAGCAGCTTAGACAGGGGTACTGAAGCTTTCTTT. This codes for CASSLDRGTEAFF.

The J gene is TRBJ1-6, the V gene TRBV7-2; 7 bases are shared with TRBD1. The trim removed 1 base at V and 0 bases at J, leaving 6 bases unmatched. The CDR3 is made up of 18 amino acids. Looked up from germline, CDR1 is SGHTA and CDR2 is FQGNSA. The CDR3 region is CASSLEGRDSSYNSPLHF. CDR3 coding DNA: TGTGCCAGCAGCTTAGAAGGCCGGGACAGCTCCTATAATTCACCCCTCCACTTT.

This chain connects TRBV6-1 to TRBJ1-5; 7 nucleotides align to TRBD1. The ends lost 7 bases at V and 0 bases at J; junction bases unmatched: 6. The CDR3 spans 15 residues. Germline V CDR1 and CDR2: MNHNS, SASEGT. CDR3: CASKGQPNSNQPQHF. The CDR3 region has the DNA TGTGCCAGCAAGGGACAGCCAAATAGCAATCAGCCCCAGCATTTT.